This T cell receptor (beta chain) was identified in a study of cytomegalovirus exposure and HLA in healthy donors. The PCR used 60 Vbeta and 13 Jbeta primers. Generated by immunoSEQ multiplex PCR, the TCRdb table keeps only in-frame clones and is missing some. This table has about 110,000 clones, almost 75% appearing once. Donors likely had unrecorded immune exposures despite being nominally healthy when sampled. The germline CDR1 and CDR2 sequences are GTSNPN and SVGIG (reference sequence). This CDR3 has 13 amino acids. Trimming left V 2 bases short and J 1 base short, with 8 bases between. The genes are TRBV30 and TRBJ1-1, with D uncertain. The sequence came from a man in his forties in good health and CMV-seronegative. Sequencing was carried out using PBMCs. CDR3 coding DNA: TGTGCCTGGAGTAAACGAGGGAACACTGAAGCTTTCTTT. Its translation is CAWSKRGNTEAFF.